Shown below are 5 T cell receptor beta chains from a single sample sequenced in a study of beta chain features in type 1 diabetes. Investigators reverse transcribed all isolated RNA, so they sequenced expressed TCRB transcripts. Assay: immunoSEQ multiplex PCR; the TCRdb copy retains only in-frame clones and omits some. This sample yields around 240,000 clones, of which about 63% are seen a single time; 0.053% belongs to the top ten. Sequenced material: naive CD4+ T cells from blood. All receptors derive from a man aged 25-45 years in good health.

CDR3 DNA sequence: TGCGCCAGCAGCTTCGAGGGTTGGAATGAGCAGTTCTTC. It specifies CASSFEGWNEQFF. This chain links TRBV5-1 with TRBJ2-1; D may be TRBD2 (5 bases). The CDR3 consists of 13 residues. Germline values: CDR1 SGHRS, CDR2 YFSETQ. Trimming pared 2 bases from V and 7 bases from J, leaving 10 bases between.

As concerns this clone: One end of the junction is discordant with germline, which a read error may explain. V is TRBV7-2 and J is TRBJ2-5; D gene ambiguous. The germline V gene has CDR1 SGHTA and CDR2 FQGNSA. This CDR3 is built from 15 residues. The CDR3 sequence: CASSLGSQLRETQYF. As DNA, the CDR3 is TGTGCCAGCAGTTTAGGGTCCCAACTTAGGGAGACCCAGTACTTC.

The chain uses TRBV6-5 and TRBJ2-3; unclear D gene. This CDR3 comprises 14 residues. The V gene's germline CDR1 is MNHEY and CDR2 SVGAGI. V lost 0 bases and J lost 1, with 5 bases in between. The CDR3 loop reads CASSYSPGTDTQYF. CDR3 DNA: TGTGCCAGCAGTTACTCACCGGGCACAGATACGCAGTATTTT.

V usage is TRBV6-6 and J usage is TRBJ2-1, with 7 bases matching TRBD2. Germline V gene lookup returns CDR1 MNHNY and CDR2 SVGAGI (reference sequence). After removal of 2 bases from V and 0 bases from J, the junction contained 1 base not matched to a gene. This CDR3 spans 15 amino acids. CDR3 sequence reads: CASSYGGSSYNEQFF. The CDR3 bases are TGTGCCAGCAGTTACGGCGGGAGCTCCTACAATGAGCAGTTCTTC.

This clone was found a few times. The chain joins TRBV29-1 to TRBJ2-3; D uncertain. The CDR3 contains 12 residues. Germline lookup yields CDR1 SQVTM and CDR2 ANQGSEA. Trimming pared 5 bases from V and 3 bases from J, leaving 9 bases between. CDR3 DNA sequence: TGCAGCGTTCCTACACCAACAGATACGCAGTATTTT. It specifies CSVPTPTDTQYF.